This T cell receptor (beta chain) was profiled in a study of T-cell reconstitution after alpha-beta-depleted transplantation in children. Using unique molecular identifiers, the investigators prepared the TCRbeta library. TCRdb reanalysed the PCR reads using MiXCR and keeps one entry per CDR3 protein. The sample includes more than 85,000 distinct CDR3 sequences, under 13% of them seen just once. This clonotype was found many times. The clonotype comes from a human donor who donated a stem cell graft to a child with acute lymphoblastic leukemia. The specimen comprised PBMCs from the stem cell graft donor, sampled from the stem cell graft.

The CDR3 is CSVRALGANVLTF. DNA of the CDR3: TGCAGCGTAAGGGCTCTCGGGGCCAACGTCCTGACTTTC. This chain links TRBV29-1 with TRBJ2-6; D gene ambiguous. Germline V gives CDR1 SQVTM, CDR2 ANQGSEA. The CDR3 sequence is 13 residues long. Trimming pared 6 bases from V and 4 bases from J, leaving 10 bases between.